This T cell receptor beta chain was retrieved from a study of T cells in women clearing cervical HPV infection. General study findings and limits: TRBV6-7 abundance was lower in cases than controls (around 0.1% versus 0.15%).

Using immunoSEQ multiplex PCR, the repertoire was profiled, and TCRdb retains in-frame clones only, with some absent. This sample's clone table lists 20,000 to 25,000 clones. A remark on this clone: Antigen: not known. The CDR3 end falls 3 residues outside the read, so it is completed with the germline J gene.

Germline V gene sequence: CDR1 SEHNR, CDR2 FQNEAQ (reference sequence). The CDR3 runs 15 residues. Trimming cost V 4 bases and J 3 bases, with 12 bases left between them. Sequencing was done on a sample of blood buffy coat. The TCR sequence derives from a woman aged 18 to 75 with a cervical HPV16 infection that either progressed to CIN3+ or cleared (not recorded which). The chain recombines TRBV7-9 with TRBJ1-4, with D tentatively TRBD1 (5 bases). CDR3 loop: CASSSTAEANEKLFF. CDR3 DNA (partial): TGTGCCAGCAGCTCGACAGCCGAAGCTAATGAAAAA.